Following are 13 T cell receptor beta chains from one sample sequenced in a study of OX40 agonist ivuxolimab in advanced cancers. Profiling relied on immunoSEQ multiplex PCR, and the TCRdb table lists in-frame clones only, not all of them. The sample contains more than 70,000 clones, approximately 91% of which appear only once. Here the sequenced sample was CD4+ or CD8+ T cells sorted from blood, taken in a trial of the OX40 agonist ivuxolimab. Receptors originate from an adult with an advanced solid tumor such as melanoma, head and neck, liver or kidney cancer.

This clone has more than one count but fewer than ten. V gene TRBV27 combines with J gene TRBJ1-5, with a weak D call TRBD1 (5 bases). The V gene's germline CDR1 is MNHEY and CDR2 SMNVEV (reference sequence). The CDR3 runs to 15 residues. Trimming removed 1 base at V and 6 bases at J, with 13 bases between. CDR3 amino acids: CASSLLGQGPQPQHF. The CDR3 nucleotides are TGTGCCAGCAGTTTATTAGGCCAGGGTCCTCAGCCCCAGCATTTT.

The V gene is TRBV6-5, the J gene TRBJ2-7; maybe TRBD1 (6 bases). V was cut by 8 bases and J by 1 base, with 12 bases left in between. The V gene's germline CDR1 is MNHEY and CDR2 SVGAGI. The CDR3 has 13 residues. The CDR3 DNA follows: TGTGCCAGCGGACAGAGGATATCCTACGAGCAGTACTTC. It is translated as CASGQRISYEQYF.

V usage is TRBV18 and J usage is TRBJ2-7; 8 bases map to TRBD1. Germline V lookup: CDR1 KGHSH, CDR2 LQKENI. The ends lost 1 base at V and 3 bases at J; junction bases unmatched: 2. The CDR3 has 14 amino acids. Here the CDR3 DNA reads TGTGCCAGCTCACCACTCGACAGGGGCTACGAGCAGTACTTC. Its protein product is CASSPLDRGYEQYF. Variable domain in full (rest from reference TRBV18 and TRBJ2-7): NAGVMQNPRHLVRRRGQEARLRCSPMKGHSHVYWYRQLPEEGLKFMVYLQKENIIDESGMPKERFSAEFPKEGPSILRIQQVVRGDSAAYFCASSPLDRGYEQYFGPGTRLTVT.

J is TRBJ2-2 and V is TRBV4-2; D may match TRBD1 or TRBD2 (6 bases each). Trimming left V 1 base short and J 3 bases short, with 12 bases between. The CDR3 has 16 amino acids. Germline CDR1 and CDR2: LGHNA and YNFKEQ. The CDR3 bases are TGTGCCAGCAGCCAAGTCTCCGGGGGCGACACCGGGGAGCTGTTTTTT. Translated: CASSQVSGGDTGELFF.

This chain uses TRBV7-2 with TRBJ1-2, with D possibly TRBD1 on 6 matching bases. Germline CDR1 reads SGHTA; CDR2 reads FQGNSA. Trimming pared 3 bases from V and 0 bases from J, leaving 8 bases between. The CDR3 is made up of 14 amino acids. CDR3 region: CASSLDSANYGYTF. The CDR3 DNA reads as TGTGCCAGCAGCTTGGACAGCGCTAACTATGGCTACACCTTC.

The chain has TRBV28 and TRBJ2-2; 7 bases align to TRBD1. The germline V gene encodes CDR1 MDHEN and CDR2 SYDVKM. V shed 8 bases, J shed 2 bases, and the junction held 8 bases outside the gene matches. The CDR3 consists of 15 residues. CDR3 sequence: CASGRGGANTGELFF. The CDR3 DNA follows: TGTGCCAGCGGGAGAGGGGGCGCAAACACCGGGGAGCTGTTTTTT.

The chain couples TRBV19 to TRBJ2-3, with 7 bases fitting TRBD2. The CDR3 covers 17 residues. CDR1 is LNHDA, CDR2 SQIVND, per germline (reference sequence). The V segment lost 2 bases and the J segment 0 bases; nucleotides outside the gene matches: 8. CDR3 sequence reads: CASSILLAQTSTDTQYF. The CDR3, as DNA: TGTGCCAGTAGTATACTACTAGCGCAGACTAGCACAGATACGCAGTATTTT.

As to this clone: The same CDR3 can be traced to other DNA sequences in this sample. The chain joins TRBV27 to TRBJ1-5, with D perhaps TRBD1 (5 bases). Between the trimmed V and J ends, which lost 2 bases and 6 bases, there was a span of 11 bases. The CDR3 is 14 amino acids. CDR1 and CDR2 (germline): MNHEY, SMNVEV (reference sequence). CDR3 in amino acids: CASSLGRVGQPQHF. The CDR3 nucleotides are TGTGCCAGCAGTTTAGGCAGGGTAGGTCAGCCCCAGCATTTT.

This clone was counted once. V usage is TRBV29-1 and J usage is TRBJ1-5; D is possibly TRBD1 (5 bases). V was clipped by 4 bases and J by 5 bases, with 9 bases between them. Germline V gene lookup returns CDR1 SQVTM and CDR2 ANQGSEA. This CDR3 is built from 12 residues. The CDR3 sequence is CSVGDLDQPQHF. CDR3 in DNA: TGCAGCGTTGGGGACCTGGATCAGCCCCAGCATTTT.

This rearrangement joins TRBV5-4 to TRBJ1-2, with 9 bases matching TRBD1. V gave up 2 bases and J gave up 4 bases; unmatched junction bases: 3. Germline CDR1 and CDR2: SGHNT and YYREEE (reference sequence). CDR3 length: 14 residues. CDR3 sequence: CASSFGTGSYGYTF. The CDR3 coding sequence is TGTGCCAGCAGCTTCGGGACAGGGAGCTATGGCTACACCTTC.

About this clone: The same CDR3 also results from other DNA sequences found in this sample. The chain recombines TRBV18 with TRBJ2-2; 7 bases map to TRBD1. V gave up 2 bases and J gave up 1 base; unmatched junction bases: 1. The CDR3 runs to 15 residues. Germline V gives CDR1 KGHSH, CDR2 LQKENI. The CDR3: CASSPRTGNTGELFF. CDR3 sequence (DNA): TGTGCCAGCTCACCAAGGACAGGGAACACCGGGGAGCTGTTTTTT. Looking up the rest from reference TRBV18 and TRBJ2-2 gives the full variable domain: NAGVMQNPRHLVRRRGQEARLRCSPMKGHSHVYWYRQLPEEGLKFMVYLQKENIIDESGMPKERFSAEFPKEGPSILRIQQVVRGDSAAYFCASSPRTGNTGELFFGEGSRLTVL.

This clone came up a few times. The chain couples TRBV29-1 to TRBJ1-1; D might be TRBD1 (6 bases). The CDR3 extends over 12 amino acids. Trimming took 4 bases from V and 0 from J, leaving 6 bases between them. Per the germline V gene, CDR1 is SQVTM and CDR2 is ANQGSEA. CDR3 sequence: CSVGGLNTEAFF. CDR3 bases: TGCAGCGTTGGGGGGCTGAACACTGAAGCTTTCTTT.

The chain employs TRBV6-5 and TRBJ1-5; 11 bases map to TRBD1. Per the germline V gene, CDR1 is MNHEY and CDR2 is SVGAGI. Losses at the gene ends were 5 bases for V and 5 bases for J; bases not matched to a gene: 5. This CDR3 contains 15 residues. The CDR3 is CASSPGTGGYQPQHF. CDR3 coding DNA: TGTGCCAGCAGTCCCGGGACAGGGGGGTATCAGCCCCAGCATTTT.